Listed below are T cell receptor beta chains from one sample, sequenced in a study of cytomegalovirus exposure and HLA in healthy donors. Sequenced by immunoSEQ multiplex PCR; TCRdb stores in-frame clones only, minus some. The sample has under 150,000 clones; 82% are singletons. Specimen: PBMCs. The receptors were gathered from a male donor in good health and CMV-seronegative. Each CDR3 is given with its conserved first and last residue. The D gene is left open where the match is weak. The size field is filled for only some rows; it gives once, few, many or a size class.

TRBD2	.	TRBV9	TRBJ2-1	TGTGCCAGCAGCTTCTCCTGGACTAGCGGCCAATCGGGGGAGCAGTTCTTC	CASSFSWTSGQSGEQFF
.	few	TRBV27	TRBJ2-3	TGTGCCAGCAGTTTATGGCTAGATACAGATACGCAGTATTTT	CASSLWLDTDTQYF
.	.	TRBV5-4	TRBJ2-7	TGTGCCAGCAGCGCCGGGAGCAATTACGAGCAGTACTTC	CASSAGSNYEQYF
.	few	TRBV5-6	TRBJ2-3	TGTGCCAGCAGCTTGGCCCGAGCTAGGCGATTCGATACGCAGTATTTT	CASSLARARRFDTQYF
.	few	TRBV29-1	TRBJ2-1	TGCAGCGTTGAAGGGTCAGGGCCGGAGCAGTTCTTC	CSVEGSGPEQFF
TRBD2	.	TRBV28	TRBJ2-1	TGTGCCAGCCTTGCGGGGGGCTCCTACAATGAGCAGTTCTTC	CASLAGGSYNEQFF
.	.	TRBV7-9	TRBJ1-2	TGTGCCAGCAGCCCATTCCAGGTGTGGAACGGCTACACCTTC	CASSPFQVWNGYTF
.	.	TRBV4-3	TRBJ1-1	TGCGCCAGCAGCCAAGATTTTATGCTTGCAGGTGAGATGAACACTGAAGCTTTCTTT	CASSQDFMLAGEMNTEAFF
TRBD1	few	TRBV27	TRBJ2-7	TGTGCCAGCGCCCGCCTACAGGGGGCAGTCTACGAGCAGTACTTC	CASARLQGAVYEQYF
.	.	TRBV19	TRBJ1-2	TGTGCCAGTAACCCCCAGGGTGGTGGCTATGGCTACACCTTC	CASNPQGGGYGYTF
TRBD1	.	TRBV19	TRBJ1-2	TGTGCCAGTAGTCCTTACCGGGACAGCATCCTCTATGGCTACACCTTC	CASSPYRDSILYGYTF
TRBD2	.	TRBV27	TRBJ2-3	TGTGCCAGCAGTTTGGGTAGCGGGAGCACAGATACGCAGTATTTT	CASSLGSGSTDTQYF
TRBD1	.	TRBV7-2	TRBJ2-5	TGTGCCAGCAGCTTAGAGGTGGGACAGATACAAGAGACCCAGTACTTC	CASSLEVGQIQETQYF
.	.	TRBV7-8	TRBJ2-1	TGTGCCAGCACCCCCCGGGACTTTATGGGCAATGAGCAGTTCTTC	CASTPRDFMGNEQFF